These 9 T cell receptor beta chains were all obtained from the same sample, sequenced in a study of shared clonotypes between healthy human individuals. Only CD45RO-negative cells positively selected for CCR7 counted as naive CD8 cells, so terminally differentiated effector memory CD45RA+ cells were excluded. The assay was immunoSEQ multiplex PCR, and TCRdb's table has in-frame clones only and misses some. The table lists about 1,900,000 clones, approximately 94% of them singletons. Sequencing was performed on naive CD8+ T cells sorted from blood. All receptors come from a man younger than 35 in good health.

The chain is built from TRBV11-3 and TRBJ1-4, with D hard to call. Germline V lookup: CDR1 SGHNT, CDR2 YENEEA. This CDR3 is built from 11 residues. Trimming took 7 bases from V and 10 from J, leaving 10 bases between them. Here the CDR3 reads CASTPTRKLFF. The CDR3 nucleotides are TGTGCCAGCACACCAACCCGAAAACTGTTTTTT.

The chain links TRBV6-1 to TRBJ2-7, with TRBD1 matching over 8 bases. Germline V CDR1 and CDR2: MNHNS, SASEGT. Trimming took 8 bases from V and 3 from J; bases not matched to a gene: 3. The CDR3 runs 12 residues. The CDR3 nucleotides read TGTGCCAGCGAAGGACAGGGCTACGAGCAGTACTTC. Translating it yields CASEGQGYEQYF.

Here the CDR3 reads CASSPTSGSYNEQFF. CDR3 in DNA: TGTGCCAGCAGTCCGACTAGCGGGAGCTACAATGAGCAGTTCTTC. This chain links TRBV6-6 with TRBJ2-1, with 12 bases lining up with TRBD2. Per the germline V gene, CDR1 is MNHNY and CDR2 is SVGAGI (reference sequence). The J segment lost 3 bases and the V segment lost 5 bases, leaving 2 bases of the junction unmatched. The CDR3 totals 15 residues.

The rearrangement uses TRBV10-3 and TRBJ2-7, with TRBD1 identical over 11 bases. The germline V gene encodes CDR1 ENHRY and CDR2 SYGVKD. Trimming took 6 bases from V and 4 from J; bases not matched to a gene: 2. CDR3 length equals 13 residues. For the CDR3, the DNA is TGTGCCATCAGGCGGGACAGGGGGTACGAGCAGTACTTC. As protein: CAIRRDRGYEQYF.

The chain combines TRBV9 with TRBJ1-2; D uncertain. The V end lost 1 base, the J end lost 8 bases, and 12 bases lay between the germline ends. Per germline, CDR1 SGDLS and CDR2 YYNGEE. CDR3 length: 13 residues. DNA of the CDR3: TGTGCCAGCAGCGTAAGCCGGACTTGGGGCTACACCTTC. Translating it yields CASSVSRTWGYTF.

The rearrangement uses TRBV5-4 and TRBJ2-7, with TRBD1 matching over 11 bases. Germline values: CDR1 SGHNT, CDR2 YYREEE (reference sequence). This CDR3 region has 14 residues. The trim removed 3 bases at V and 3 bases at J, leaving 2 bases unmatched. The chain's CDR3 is CASSWDRGGYEQYF. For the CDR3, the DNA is TGTGCCAGCAGCTGGGACAGGGGGGGCTACGAGCAGTACTTC.

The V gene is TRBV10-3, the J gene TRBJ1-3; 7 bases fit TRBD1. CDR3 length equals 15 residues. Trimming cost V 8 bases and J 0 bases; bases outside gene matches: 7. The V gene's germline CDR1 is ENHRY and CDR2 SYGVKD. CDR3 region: CAIGGGQNSGNTIYF. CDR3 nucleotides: TGTGCCATCGGTGGGGGACAGAACTCTGGAAACACCATATATTTT.

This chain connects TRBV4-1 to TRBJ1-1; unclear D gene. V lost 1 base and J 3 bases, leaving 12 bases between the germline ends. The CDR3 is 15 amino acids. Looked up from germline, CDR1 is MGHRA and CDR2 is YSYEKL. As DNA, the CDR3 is TGCGCCAGCAGCCAAGGGTGGGGTGGGGACACTGAAGCTTTCTTT. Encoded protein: CASSQGWGGDTEAFF.

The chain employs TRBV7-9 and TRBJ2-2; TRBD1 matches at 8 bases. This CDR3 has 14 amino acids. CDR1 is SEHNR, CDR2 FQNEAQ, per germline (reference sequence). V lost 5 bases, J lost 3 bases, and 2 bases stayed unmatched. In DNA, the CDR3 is TGTGCCAGCAGCCAGGGACAGGACACCGGGGAGCTGTTTTTT. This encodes CASSQGQDTGELFF. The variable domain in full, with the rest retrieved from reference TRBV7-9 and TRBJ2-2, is DTGVSQNPRHKITKRGQNVTFRCDPISEHNRLYWYRQTLGQGPEFLTYFQNEAQLEKSRLLSDRFSAERPKGSFSTLEIQRTEQGDSAMYLCASSQGQDTGELFFGEGSRLTVL.